This T cell receptor beta chain was documented in a study of cytomegalovirus exposure and HLA in healthy donors. This clone was picked up one time. Its antigen is as yet unknown. PCR involved 60 Vbeta and 13 Jbeta primers. Only in-frame clones appear in the TCRdb table, and some are missing; sequencing was by immunoSEQ multiplex PCR. The top ten clones hold approximately 1.3% of a sample with about 150,000 clones, around 72% of them seen once. The CDR3 length is 15 residues. V was pared by 4 bases and J by 6 bases, with 3 bases of the junction left unmatched. The germline gives CDR1 LNHDA, CDR2 SQIVND (reference sequence). Study-level results: Being productive about 87% or about 30% of the time was typical of most TCR beta V segments in an earlier analysis.

This chain connects TRBV19 to TRBJ2-1, with 13 bases that match TRBD2. The sample was PBMCs. This clonotype was obtained from a man aged 18 to 35 in good health and CMV-seronegative. The CDR3 here is CASSKTSGRANEQFF. The CDR3 nucleotides are TGTGCCAGTAGTAAAACTAGCGGGAGGGCCAATGAGCAGTTCTTC.